The rows below give T cell receptor beta chains drawn from one sample of a study of cytomegalovirus exposure and HLA in healthy donors. TCRdb's copy holds only in-frame clones and misses some; the assay was immunoSEQ multiplex PCR. The sample lists 100,000 or so clones, about four fifths occurring once. Sequences were obtained from PBMCs. These receptors were taken from a man aged 18 to 30 in good health and CMV-seronegative. Each CDR3 is given with its conserved first and last residue. D genes are given only for firm matches. Some rows have no size entry. The others give once, few or many, or a class for an expanded clone.

TRBJ1-2 NA TRBD1 TRBV30 CAWSITRTGVYGYTF TGTGCCTGGAGCATAACTCGGACAGGCGTCTATGGCTACACCTTC
TRBJ1-2 once TRBD1 TRBV27 CASSPWDRGGNYGYTF TGTGCCAGCAGTCCGTGGGACAGGGGCGGGAACTATGGCTACACCTTC
TRBJ2-7 NA TRBD1 TRBV18 CASSRDRGLAHEQYF TGTGCCAGCTCTCGGGACAGGGGGCTCGCTCACGAGCAGTACTTC
TRBJ2-7 NA NA TRBV20-1 CSARAVYEQYF TGCAGTGCTAGAGCGGTCTACGAGCAGTACTTC
TRBJ2-1 NA NA TRBV11-2 CASSPLGERYNEQFF TGTGCCAGCAGCCCCCTTGGGGAGCGGTACAATGAGCAGTTCTTC
TRBJ2-1 NA TRBD1 TRBV19 CASNQGQGRFNEQFF TGTGCCAGCAACCAGGGACAGGGCCGTTTTAATGAGCAGTTCTTC
TRBJ1-2 NA TRBD1 TRBV6-4 CASTPTGENYGYTF TGTGCCAGCACCCCGACAGGGGAGAACTATGGCTACACCTTC
TRBJ1-2 NA NA TRBV4-1 CASSQDWNGNYGYTF TGCGCCAGCAGCCAAGATTGGAACGGGAACTATGGCTACACCTTC
TRBJ2-7 NA NA TRBV27 CGSGQTNSYEQYF TGTGGGTCAGGACAGACGAACTCCTACGAGCAGTACTTC
TRBJ1-4 few NA TRBV4-1 CASSQSAGSRNEKLFF TGCGCCAGCAGCCAATCGGCAGGGTCTAGAAATGAAAAACTGTTTTTT
TRBJ1-2 few NA TRBV6-5 CASSRAGSGSYGYTF TGTGCCAGCAGTCGGGCTGGCAGCGGCTCCTATGGCTACACCTTC
TRBJ2-3 NA TRBD1 TRBV9 CASSEGQARPRGYTQYF TGTGCCAGCAGCGAAGGACAGGCGCGTCCTAGGGGCTATACGCAGTATTTT
TRBJ2-2 NA TRBD1 TRBV7-2 CASKRETGGAGELFF TGTGCCAGCAAACGAGAGACAGGGGGGGCCGGGGAGCTGTTTTTT
TRBJ1-5 NA NA TRBV6-5 CASRSGFPAGNQPQHF TGTGCCAGCCGTTCGGGATTCCCGGCGGGCAATCAGCCCCAGCATTTT
TRBJ2-7 NA NA TRBV15 CATSRDNYEQYF TGTGCCACCAGCCGGGACAACTACGAGCAGTACTTC
TRBJ1-1 NA NA TRBV7-9 CASSPSRTVNTEAFF TGTGCCAGCAGCCCGAGCCGGACAGTGAACACTGAAGCTTTCTTT
TRBJ2-5 NA TRBD2 TRBV19 CASSGRAGAGETQYF TGTGCCAGTAGCGGTAGAGCGGGGGCGGGGGAGACCCAGTACTTC
TRBJ2-7 NA TRBD2 TRBV5-5 CASSLGVAGGDEQYF TGTGCCAGCAGCTTGGGGGTAGCGGGAGGTGACGAGCAGTACTTC
TRBJ2-3 NA NA TRBV6-4 CASSDSLATDTQYF TGTGCCAGCAGTGACTCTCTGGCCACAGATACGCAGTATTTT
TRBJ2-1 NA TRBD2 TRBV4-1 CASSHGTSGYNEQFF TGCGCCAGCAGCCACGGGACTAGCGGGTACAATGAGCAGTTCTTC
TRBJ1-4 few NA TRBV28 CASMGTINEKLFF TGTGCCAGCATGGGGACAATCAATGAAAAACTGTTTTTT
TRBJ2-7 NA TRBD2 TRBV29-1 CSVERGFDEQYF TGCAGCGTTGAGCGGGGGTTCGACGAGCAGTACTTC
TRBJ2-2 NA TRBD2 TRBV7-7 CASSLAGSGELFF TGTGCTAGCAGCCTAGCGGGCTCCGGGGAGCTGTTTTTT
TRBJ2-7 few NA TRBV6-1 CASSDTRSYEQYF TGTGCCAGCAGTGACACTAGGTCCTACGAGCAGTACTTC
TRBJ1-2 NA TRBD1 TRBV19 CASSRDRIYGYTF TGTGCCAGTAGTCGGGACAGGATCTATGGCTACACCTTC
TRBJ2-7 NA TRBD1 TRBV7-9 CASSLSDRVGEQYF TGTGCCAGCAGCTTATCGGACAGGGTGGGTGAGCAGTACTTC
TRBJ2-2 NA NA TRBV4-1 CASSWSGTNTGELFF TGCGCCAGCAGCTGGAGCGGAACGAACACCGGGGAGCTGTTTTTT
TRBJ2-4 once NA TRBV28 CASSFTGRGGIQYF TGTGCCAGCAGTTTTACCGGGAGAGGTGGCATTCAGTACTTC
TRBJ1-2 NA NA TRBV9 CASSVATSAAYGYTF TGTGCCAGCAGCGTAGCTACGTCAGCGGCTTATGGCTACACCTTC
TRBJ1-2 once NA TRBV27 CASSLGPNYGYTF TGTGCCAGCAGTTTAGGGCCTAACTATGGCTACACCTTC
TRBJ2-1 NA TRBD2 TRBV6-5 CASSSGAGRVNEQFF TGTGCCAGCAGTTCCGGAGCGGGACGGGTCAATGAGCAGTTCTTC
TRBJ1-2 NA TRBD1 TRBV28 CASNHVTGGKSYGYTF TGTGCCAGCAACCATGTAACAGGGGGAAAATCCTATGGCTACACCTTC
TRBJ2-2 NA NA TRBV2 CASSAGIGELFF TGTGCCAGCAGTGCGGGGATCGGGGAGCTGTTTTTT
TRBJ2-3 NA NA TRBV5-6 CASSFEPSSTDTQYF TGTGCCAGCAGCTTTGAGCCCTCAAGCACAGATACGCAGTATTTT
TRBJ2-7 NA NA TRBV7-2 CASSLVRDSYEQYF TGTGCCAGCAGCTTGGTACGGGACTCCTACGAGCAGTACTTC
TRBJ2-7 NA NA TRBV5-1 CASSFNKLAAYEQYF TGCGCCAGCAGCTTTAATAAATTAGCGGCCTACGAGCAGTACTTC
TRBJ2-2 NA NA TRBV25-1 CASRTPGHSNTGELFF TGTGCCAGCAGGACACCGGGACACTCGAACACCGGGGAGCTGTTTTTT
TRBJ1-5 NA NA TRBV9 CASSSDSKTDQPQHF TGTGCCAGCAGCAGTGACAGCAAAACCGATCAGCCCCAGCATTTT
TRBJ2-1 NA TRBD2 TRBV30 CACNKPGTSEDEQFF TGTGCCTGTAATAAGCCAGGGACTAGCGAGGATGAGCAGTTCTTC
TRBJ1-4 NA TRBD1 TRBV4-1 CASSQGPTDRGEKLFF TGCGCCAGCAGCCAAGGGCCCACGGACAGGGGTGAAAAACTGTTTTTT
TRBJ2-7 NA TRBD2 TRBV19 CASSIALADSYEQYF TGTGCCAGTAGTATAGCACTAGCGGATTCCTACGAGCAGTACTTC
TRBJ1-2 NA NA TRBV5-1 CASSLGGGKDGYTF TGCGCCAGCAGCTTGGGGGGGGGCAAGGACGGCTACACCTTC
TRBJ1-5 once NA TRBV6-5 CASSYVQASQPQHF TGTGCCAGCAGTTACGTGCAGGCTTCTCAGCCCCAGCATTTT
TRBJ2-7 few NA TRBV27 CASSLLQGRGGEQYF TGTGCCAGCAGTTTATTGCAAGGCAGGGGCGGGGAGCAGTACTTC
TRBJ2-1 NA TRBD1 TRBV11-2 CASSLGQTYNEQFF TGTGCCAGCAGCTTGGGACAGACTTACAATGAGCAGTTCTTC
TRBJ2-1 NA NA TRBV28 CASRLGSFGNEQFF TGTGCCAGCAGGTTGGGCAGCTTTGGCAATGAGCAGTTCTTC
TRBJ1-1 NA TRBD1 TRBV9 CASSGRQGRTEAFF TGTGCCAGCAGCGGCAGACAGGGGCGGACTGAAGCTTTCTTT
TRBJ1-1 NA TRBD1 TRBV30 CAWRKTGTGMNTEAFF TGTGCCTGGAGGAAAACCGGGACAGGGATGAACACTGAAGCTTTCTTT
TRBJ2-7 NA TRBD2 TRBV5-6 CASSTGLAGVASYEQYF TGTGCCAGCAGCACGGGACTAGCGGGAGTTGCCTCCTACGAGCAGTACTTC